What follows is one TCR beta chain and its context. The antigen is undetermined. Germline values: CDR1 SGHTS, CDR2 YDEGEE. V shed 2 bases and J shed 2 bases, with 14 bases lying between them. The CDR3 runs 15 residues. cDNA synthesis used the whole RNA isolate, giving expressed TCRB sequences. Generated by immunoSEQ multiplex PCR, the TCRdb table keeps only in-frame clones and is missing some. The table shows a few hundred thousand clones, with approximately 12% occurring only once. This record comes from a study of beta chain features in type 1 diabetes. Study results and caveats: TCRB CDR3s from Type 1 diabetes patients were moderately but significantly shorter in all four CD4+ subsets. It was among patients, rather than healthy donors, that naive, central memory and Treg TCRB repertoires appeared more similar. Researchers cautioned that cDNA sequencing could over-represent cells with high TCR expression.

CD45RO/CCR7/CD25/CD127/CD95/CD27 sorting isolated CD4+ naive, central memory, regulatory and stem cell-like memory cells. V gene TRBV5-8 combines with J gene TRBJ2-7; D may be TRBD1 (6 bases). This receptor was taken from a woman aged 18-29 years with type 1 diabetes. Sequenced: naive CD4+ T cells from blood. CDR3 DNA sequence: TGTGCCAGCAGCTTAGGACAGCTATTGGCCTACGAGCAGTACTTC. It is translated as CASSLGQLLAYEQYF.